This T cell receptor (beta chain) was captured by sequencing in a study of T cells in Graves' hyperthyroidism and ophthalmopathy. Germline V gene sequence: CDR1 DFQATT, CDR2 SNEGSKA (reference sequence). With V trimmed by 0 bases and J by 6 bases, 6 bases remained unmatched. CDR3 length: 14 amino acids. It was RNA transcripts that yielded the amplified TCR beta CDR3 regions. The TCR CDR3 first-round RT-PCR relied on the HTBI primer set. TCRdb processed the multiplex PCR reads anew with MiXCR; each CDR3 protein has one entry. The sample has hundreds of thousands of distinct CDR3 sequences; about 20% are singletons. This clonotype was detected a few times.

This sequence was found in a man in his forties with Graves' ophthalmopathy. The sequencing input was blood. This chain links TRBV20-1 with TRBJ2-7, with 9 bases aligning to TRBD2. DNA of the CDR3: TGCAGTGCTAGAGAGTCGAGCGGGAGGTTCGAGCAGTACTTC. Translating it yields CSARESSGRFEQYF.